This paragraph reports one T cell receptor beta chain. The target antigen is unknown. The sample originates from a study of cytomegalovirus exposure and HLA in healthy donors. Using immunoSEQ multiplex PCR, the repertoire was profiled, and TCRdb retains in-frame clones only, with some absent. The sample lists about 140,000 clones, approximately 93% occurring once. General study findings and limits: The tendency of first-cohort TCR clusters to co-occur in the roughly 130 validation repertoires was the finding of a later analysis. Overall, around 160 TCR beta chains were annotated as cytomegalovirus-associated.

CDR3 length: 16 residues. Sequencing was performed on PBMCs. The receptor's source is a man aged 18 to 35 in good health and CMV-seronegative. This sequence joins TRBV12-2 and TRBJ1-2; TRBD1 reflects the table's D call only, with no check against the DNA. TRBV12-2 is designated a pseudogene. Here the CDR3 DNA reads TGTGCAAGTCGCTTAGCGAGGGCAGGGGTTAACTATGGCTACACCTTC. Translating gives CASRLARAGVNYGYTF.